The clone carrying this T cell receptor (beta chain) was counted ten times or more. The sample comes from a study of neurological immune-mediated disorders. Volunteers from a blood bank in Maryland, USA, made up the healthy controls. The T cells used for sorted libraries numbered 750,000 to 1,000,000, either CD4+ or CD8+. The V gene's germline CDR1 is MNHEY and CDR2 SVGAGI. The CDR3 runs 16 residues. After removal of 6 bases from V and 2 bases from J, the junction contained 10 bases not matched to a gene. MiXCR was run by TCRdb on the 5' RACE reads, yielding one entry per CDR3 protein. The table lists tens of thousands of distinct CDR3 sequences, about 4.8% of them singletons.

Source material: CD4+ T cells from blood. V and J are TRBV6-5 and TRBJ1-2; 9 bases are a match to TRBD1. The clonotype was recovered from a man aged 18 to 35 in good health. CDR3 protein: CASRTDRGLENYGYTF. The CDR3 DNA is TGTGCCAGCAGGACGGACAGGGGATTGGAGAACTATGGCTACACCTTC.